These T cell receptor beta chains were read from a single sample in a study of OX40 agonist ivuxolimab in advanced cancers. Method: immunoSEQ multiplex PCR; TCRdb's copy keeps in-frame clones and lacks some. The data hold some 87,000 clones, with over 80% observed a single time. The sequencing used CD4+ or CD8+ T cells sorted from blood, collected in a trial of the OX40 agonist ivuxolimab. The receptor source for this set is an adult with an advanced solid tumor such as melanoma, head and neck, liver or kidney cancer. CDR3s include the opening cysteine and the closing phenylalanine or tryptophan. A D gene is named only where the DNA matches it firmly. The listing skips clone size in some rows; elsewhere it reads once, few, many or a size class.

d_call: -; clone_size: -; j_call: TRBJ1-2; v_call: TRBV6-1; cdr3_nt: TGTGCCAGCAGTGACTTGGGGAGGGAAAACTATGGCTACACCTTC; cdr3_aa: CASSDLGRENYGYTF
d_call: TRBD2; clone_size: -; j_call: TRBJ2-3; v_call: TRBV30; cdr3_nt: TGTGCCTGGAGCAGGAAGCGGGGGGGGACAGATACGCAGTATTTT; cdr3_aa: CAWSRKRGGTDTQYF
d_call: TRBD1; clone_size: -; j_call: TRBJ1-2; v_call: TRBV27; cdr3_nt: TGTGCCAGCAGTTTTCCCGGACAGGGTTGGGGTGGCTACACCTTC; cdr3_aa: CASSFPGQGWGGYTF
d_call: -; clone_size: -; j_call: TRBJ1-5; v_call: TRBV2; cdr3_nt: TGTGCCAGCAGTGAAATAGGAGAAGATCAGCCCCAGCATTTT; cdr3_aa: CASSEIGEDQPQHF
d_call: -; clone_size: once; j_call: TRBJ2-7; v_call: TRBV6-5; cdr3_nt: TGTGCCAGCAGTTACACGGGGTACGAGCAGTACTTC; cdr3_aa: CASSYTGYEQYF
d_call: -; clone_size: -; j_call: TRBJ2-7; v_call: TRBV7-9; cdr3_nt: TGTGCCAGCAGCTCAAGTCCATACGAGCAGTACTTC; cdr3_aa: CASSSSPYEQYF
d_call: -; clone_size: -; j_call: TRBJ1-4; v_call: TRBV28; cdr3_nt: TGTGCCAGCACCATGGGGGGGGCAAGGGAAAAACTGTTTTTT; cdr3_aa: CASTMGGAREKLFF
d_call: -; clone_size: -; j_call: TRBJ1-2; v_call: TRBV18; cdr3_nt: TGTGCCAGCTCACACGGGAGCGAGCCATATGGCTACACCTTC; cdr3_aa: CASSHGSEPYGYTF
d_call: TRBD2; clone_size: -; j_call: TRBJ2-4; v_call: TRBV7-2; cdr3_nt: TGTGCCAGCAGCGGCCCTAGCGGGGACATTCAGTACTTC; cdr3_aa: CASSGPSGDIQYF
d_call: TRBD1; clone_size: -; j_call: TRBJ2-7; v_call: TRBV6-6; cdr3_nt: TGTGCCAGCAGTTACGGGACAGGGTTCGCCTACGAGCAGTACTTC; cdr3_aa: CASSYGTGFAYEQYF
d_call: TRBD2; clone_size: -; j_call: TRBJ2-5; v_call: TRBV11-2; cdr3_nt: TGTGCCAGCAGCTTAGCGGGACTAGCACAAGAGACCCAGTACTTC; cdr3_aa: CASSLAGLAQETQYF
d_call: TRBD1; clone_size: -; j_call: TRBJ2-1; v_call: TRBV18; cdr3_nt: TGTGCCAGCCGGACAGGGAGCGACAATGAGCAGTTCTTC; cdr3_aa: CASRTGSDNEQFF
d_call: TRBD2; clone_size: -; j_call: TRBJ2-5; v_call: TRBV7-7; cdr3_nt: TGTGCTAGCAGCTTAGCGGGGCAGGCGGAGACCCAGTACTTC; cdr3_aa: CASSLAGQAETQYF
d_call: -; clone_size: -; j_call: TRBJ1-6; v_call: TRBV21-1; cdr3_nt: TGTGCCAGCAGACAGGGTTCTTCACCCCTCCACTTT; cdr3_aa: CASRQGSSPLHF
d_call: TRBD2; clone_size: -; j_call: TRBJ2-3; v_call: TRBV7-7; cdr3_nt: TGTGCCAGCAGCGAGGGACTAGCAGGCGGTAGGGATACGCAGTATTTT; cdr3_aa: CASSEGLAGGRDTQYF
d_call: -; clone_size: -; j_call: TRBJ2-4; v_call: TRBV28; cdr3_nt: TGTGCCAGCAGTCTACAGGGGAGGAACATTCAGTACTTC; cdr3_aa: CASSLQGRNIQYF
d_call: TRBD2; clone_size: few; j_call: TRBJ2-1; v_call: TRBV11-3; cdr3_nt: TGTGCCAGCAGCAGACTAGCCGGCACCTACAATGAGCAGTTCTTC; cdr3_aa: CASSRLAGTYNEQFF
d_call: -; clone_size: -; j_call: TRBJ2-7; v_call: TRBV11-3; cdr3_nt: TGTGCCAGCAGCTCGGGACTGTCTCGGTCCGAGCAGTACTTC; cdr3_aa: CASSSGLSRSEQYF
d_call: TRBD2; clone_size: -; j_call: TRBJ2-1; v_call: TRBV7-2; cdr3_nt: TGTGCCAGCAGCTTCCTAGCGGGGTACAATGAGCAGTTCTTC; cdr3_aa: CASSFLAGYNEQFF
d_call: -; clone_size: -; j_call: TRBJ2-1; v_call: TRBV2; cdr3_nt: TGTGCCAGCAGTGTGGTGGGAGGACCCCTCTACAATGAGCAGTTCTTC; cdr3_aa: CASSVVGGPLYNEQFF
d_call: TRBD2; clone_size: -; j_call: TRBJ2-5; v_call: TRBV18; cdr3_nt: TGTGCCAGCTCACCTACGGGAGGGAGAGAGACCCAGTACTTC; cdr3_aa: CASSPTGGRETQYF
d_call: -; clone_size: -; j_call: TRBJ2-7; v_call: TRBV6-5; cdr3_nt: TGTGCCAGCGGTGTGACAGGCCGCGAGCAGTACTTC; cdr3_aa: CASGVTGREQYF
d_call: -; clone_size: -; j_call: TRBJ2-5; v_call: TRBV21-1; cdr3_nt: TGTGCCAGCAGCAAAGTTCGAGGGAGGCAGACCCAGTACTTC; cdr3_aa: CASSKVRGRQTQYF
d_call: -; clone_size: few; j_call: TRBJ2-2; v_call: TRBV7-9; cdr3_nt: TGTGCCAGCAGTCAGACAGGTTTAGACGGGGAGCTGTTTTTT; cdr3_aa: CASSQTGLDGELFF
d_call: -; clone_size: -; j_call: TRBJ2-5; v_call: TRBV7-8; cdr3_nt: TGTGCCAGCAGCTTAGTGGGTGGAGAGACCCAGTACTTC; cdr3_aa: CASSLVGGETQYF
d_call: -; clone_size: -; j_call: TRBJ2-7; v_call: TRBV18; cdr3_nt: TGTGCCAGCTCGGGCGGACGCACCTACGAGCAGTACTTC; cdr3_aa: CASSGGRTYEQYF
d_call: -; clone_size: -; j_call: TRBJ2-5; v_call: TRBV7-3; cdr3_nt: TGTGCCAGCAGCCTGGGACCCGGGGCGCACGAGACCCAGTACTTC; cdr3_aa: CASSLGPGAHETQYF
d_call: -; clone_size: once; j_call: TRBJ2-3; v_call: TRBV4-2; cdr3_nt: TGTGCCAGCAGCCAAGACAGGCAGGGGATCGATACGCAGTATTTT; cdr3_aa: CASSQDRQGIDTQYF
d_call: TRBD2; clone_size: -; j_call: TRBJ2-5; v_call: TRBV2; cdr3_nt: TGTGCCAGCAGCCCGGGGGTGGGGCGGGGGTACCAAGAGACCCAGTACTTC; cdr3_aa: CASSPGVGRGYQETQYF
d_call: -; clone_size: -; j_call: TRBJ1-4; v_call: TRBV11-3; cdr3_nt: TGTGCCAGCAGCTTACGCTGGGGGGTCACTAATGAAAAACTGTTTTTT; cdr3_aa: CASSLRWGVTNEKLFF
d_call: -; clone_size: -; j_call: TRBJ2-4; v_call: TRBV19; cdr3_nt: TGTGCCAGTAGTAGGCGACTGGCCGGAAACATTCAGTACTTC; cdr3_aa: CASSRRLAGNIQYF
d_call: TRBD1; clone_size: -; j_call: TRBJ1-4; v_call: TRBV4-2; cdr3_nt: TGTGCCAGCAGCGCCCGACAGGGGGCTAATGAAAAACTGTTTTTT; cdr3_aa: CASSARQGANEKLFF
d_call: TRBD1; clone_size: -; j_call: TRBJ1-1; v_call: TRBV15; cdr3_nt: TGTGCCACCAGCAGAGATCTAGGGGGCCACACTGAAGCTTTCTTT; cdr3_aa: CATSRDLGGHTEAFF
d_call: TRBD2; clone_size: few; j_call: TRBJ2-5; v_call: TRBV19; cdr3_nt: TGTGCCAGTAGTATACAAGCGGGAGCGAAGGGAGAGACCCAGTACTTC; cdr3_aa: CASSIQAGAKGETQYF
d_call: -; clone_size: -; j_call: TRBJ2-7; v_call: TRBV28; cdr3_nt: TGTGCCAGCACCTCCAGCTACGAGCAGTACTTC; cdr3_aa: CASTSSYEQYF
d_call: -; clone_size: -; j_call: TRBJ1-5; v_call: TRBV7-3; cdr3_nt: TGTGCCAGCAGCTTAAGGTCGGCAGGGCAGTCCAATCAGCCCCAGCATTTT; cdr3_aa: CASSLRSAGQSNQPQHF
d_call: -; clone_size: -; j_call: TRBJ2-7; v_call: TRBV28; cdr3_nt: TGTGCCAGCAGTTTAGAGAGATCCTACGAGCAGTACTTC; cdr3_aa: CASSLERSYEQYF
d_call: -; clone_size: -; j_call: TRBJ1-3; v_call: TRBV5-1; cdr3_nt: TGCGCCAGCAGCTTGGCAGGGGCTGGAAACACCATATATTTT; cdr3_aa: CASSLAGAGNTIYF
d_call: -; clone_size: few; j_call: TRBJ2-1; v_call: TRBV5-1; cdr3_nt: TGCGCCAGCAGCTTGGGCGGGACTCATCATGAGCAGTTCTTC; cdr3_aa: CASSLGGTHHEQFF
d_call: TRBD1; clone_size: once; j_call: TRBJ1-4; v_call: TRBV4-1; cdr3_nt: TGCGCCAGCAGCCCTGGGGACAGGGGCAGAACTAATGAAAAACTGTTTTTT; cdr3_aa: CASSPGDRGRTNEKLFF
d_call: TRBD1; clone_size: -; j_call: TRBJ1-3; v_call: TRBV28; cdr3_nt: TGTGCCAGCAGTTCCCCGACAGGGGCGAATTCTGGAAACACCATATATTTT; cdr3_aa: CASSSPTGANSGNTIYF
d_call: -; clone_size: -; j_call: TRBJ1-1; v_call: TRBV9; cdr3_nt: TGTGCCCCAGGGAACATCCCGAACACTGAAGCTTTCTTT; cdr3_aa: CAPGNIPNTEAFF
d_call: TRBD1; clone_size: -; j_call: TRBJ2-1; v_call: TRBV5-1; cdr3_nt: TGCGCCAGCAGCCCCGGGACAGGGGGCAATGAGCAGTTCTTC; cdr3_aa: CASSPGTGGNEQFF
d_call: TRBD2; clone_size: -; j_call: TRBJ2-3; v_call: TRBV29-1; cdr3_nt: TGCAGCGCGACACGACTAGCGGGCACAGATACGCAGTATTTT; cdr3_aa: CSATRLAGTDTQYF
d_call: -; clone_size: -; j_call: TRBJ2-2; v_call: TRBV28; cdr3_nt: TGTGCCAGCCGACCCTTAGGTGTAGCGAACACCGGGGAGCTGTTTTTT; cdr3_aa: CASRPLGVANTGELFF
d_call: TRBD2; clone_size: -; j_call: TRBJ2-1; v_call: TRBV4-1; cdr3_nt: TGCGCCAGCAGCCAGTGGGGAGGGAACAATGAGCAGTTCTTC; cdr3_aa: CASSQWGGNNEQFF
d_call: -; clone_size: once; j_call: TRBJ2-7; v_call: TRBV28; cdr3_nt: TGTGCCAGCAGTCGCCGCCCGTCCTACGAGCAGTACTTC; cdr3_aa: CASSRRPSYEQYF
d_call: TRBD2; clone_size: -; j_call: TRBJ2-1; v_call: TRBV6-6; cdr3_nt: TGTGCCAGCAGCGAGGTTAGCGGGGGAATCTACAATGAGCAGTTCTTC; cdr3_aa: CASSEVSGGIYNEQFF
d_call: -; clone_size: -; j_call: TRBJ2-3; v_call: TRBV11-3; cdr3_nt: TGTGCCAGCAGCTTAAGGGTTAGTACGAGCACAGATACGCAGTATTTT; cdr3_aa: CASSLRVSTSTDTQYF
d_call: -; clone_size: -; j_call: TRBJ1-1; v_call: TRBV28; cdr3_nt: TGTGCCAGCAGTTCTGGACCGACCTCCACTGAAGCTTTCTTT; cdr3_aa: CASSSGPTSTEAFF
d_call: -; clone_size: -; j_call: TRBJ2-7; v_call: TRBV5-1; cdr3_nt: TGCGCCAGCAGCTTGGCCCCCGGCGGGACCAACTACGAGCAGTACTTC; cdr3_aa: CASSLAPGGTNYEQYF
d_call: TRBD1; clone_size: once; j_call: TRBJ2-3; v_call: TRBV6-8; cdr3_nt: TGTGCCAGCACCCTCGTCCCGGGACAGGGGGCCACAGATACGCAGTATTTT; cdr3_aa: CASTLVPGQGATDTQYF